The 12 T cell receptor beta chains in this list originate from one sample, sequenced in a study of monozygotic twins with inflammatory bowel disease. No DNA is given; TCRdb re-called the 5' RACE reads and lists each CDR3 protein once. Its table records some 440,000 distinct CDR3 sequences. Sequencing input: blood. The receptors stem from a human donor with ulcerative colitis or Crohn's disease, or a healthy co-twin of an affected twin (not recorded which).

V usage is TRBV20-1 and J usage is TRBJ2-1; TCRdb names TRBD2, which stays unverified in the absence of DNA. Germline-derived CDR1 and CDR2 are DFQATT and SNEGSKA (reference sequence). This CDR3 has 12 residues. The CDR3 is CSAMTSANEQFF.

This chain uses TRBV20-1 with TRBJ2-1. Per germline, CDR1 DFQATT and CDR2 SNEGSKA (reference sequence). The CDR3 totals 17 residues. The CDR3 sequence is CSARGPRLKIEDDEQFF.

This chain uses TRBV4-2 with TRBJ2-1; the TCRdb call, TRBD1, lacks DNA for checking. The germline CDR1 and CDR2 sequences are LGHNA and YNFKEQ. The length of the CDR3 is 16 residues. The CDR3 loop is CASSQDWAGFRNEQFF.

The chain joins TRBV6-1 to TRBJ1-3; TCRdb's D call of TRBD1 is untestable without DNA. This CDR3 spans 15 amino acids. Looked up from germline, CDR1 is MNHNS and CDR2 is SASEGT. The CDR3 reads CASRKGTNSGNTIYF.

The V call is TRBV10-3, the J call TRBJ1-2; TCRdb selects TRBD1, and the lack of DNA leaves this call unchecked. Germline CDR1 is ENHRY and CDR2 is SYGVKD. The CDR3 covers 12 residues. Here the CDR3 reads CATTTGSYGYTF.

The CDR3 loop reads CASNPGQGKGDYGYTF. This chain uses TRBV11-2 with TRBJ1-2; the TRBD1 assignment by TCRdb is unverifiable without DNA. Germline V gene data show CDR1 as SGHAT and CDR2 as FQNNGV. This CDR3 is built from 16 residues.

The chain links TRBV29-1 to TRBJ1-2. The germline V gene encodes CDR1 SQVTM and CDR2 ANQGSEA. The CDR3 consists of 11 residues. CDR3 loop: CSVGGIYGYTF.

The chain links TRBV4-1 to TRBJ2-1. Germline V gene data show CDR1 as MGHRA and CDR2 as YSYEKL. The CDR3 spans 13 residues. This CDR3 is CASSHTLSWEQFF.

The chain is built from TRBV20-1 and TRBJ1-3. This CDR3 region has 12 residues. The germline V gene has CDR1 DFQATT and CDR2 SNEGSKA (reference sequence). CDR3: CSARDGPDTIYF.

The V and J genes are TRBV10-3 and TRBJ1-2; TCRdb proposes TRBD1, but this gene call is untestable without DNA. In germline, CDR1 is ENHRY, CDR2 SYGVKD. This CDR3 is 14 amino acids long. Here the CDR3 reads CAISVTRENYGYTF.

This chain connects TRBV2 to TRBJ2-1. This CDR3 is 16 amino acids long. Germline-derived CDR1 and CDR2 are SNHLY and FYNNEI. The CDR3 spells CASSDEKPSSYNEQFF.

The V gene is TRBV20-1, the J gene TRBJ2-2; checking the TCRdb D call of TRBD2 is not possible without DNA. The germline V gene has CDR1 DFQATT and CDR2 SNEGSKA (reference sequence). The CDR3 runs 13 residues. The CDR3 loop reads CSGSRSGWGELFF.